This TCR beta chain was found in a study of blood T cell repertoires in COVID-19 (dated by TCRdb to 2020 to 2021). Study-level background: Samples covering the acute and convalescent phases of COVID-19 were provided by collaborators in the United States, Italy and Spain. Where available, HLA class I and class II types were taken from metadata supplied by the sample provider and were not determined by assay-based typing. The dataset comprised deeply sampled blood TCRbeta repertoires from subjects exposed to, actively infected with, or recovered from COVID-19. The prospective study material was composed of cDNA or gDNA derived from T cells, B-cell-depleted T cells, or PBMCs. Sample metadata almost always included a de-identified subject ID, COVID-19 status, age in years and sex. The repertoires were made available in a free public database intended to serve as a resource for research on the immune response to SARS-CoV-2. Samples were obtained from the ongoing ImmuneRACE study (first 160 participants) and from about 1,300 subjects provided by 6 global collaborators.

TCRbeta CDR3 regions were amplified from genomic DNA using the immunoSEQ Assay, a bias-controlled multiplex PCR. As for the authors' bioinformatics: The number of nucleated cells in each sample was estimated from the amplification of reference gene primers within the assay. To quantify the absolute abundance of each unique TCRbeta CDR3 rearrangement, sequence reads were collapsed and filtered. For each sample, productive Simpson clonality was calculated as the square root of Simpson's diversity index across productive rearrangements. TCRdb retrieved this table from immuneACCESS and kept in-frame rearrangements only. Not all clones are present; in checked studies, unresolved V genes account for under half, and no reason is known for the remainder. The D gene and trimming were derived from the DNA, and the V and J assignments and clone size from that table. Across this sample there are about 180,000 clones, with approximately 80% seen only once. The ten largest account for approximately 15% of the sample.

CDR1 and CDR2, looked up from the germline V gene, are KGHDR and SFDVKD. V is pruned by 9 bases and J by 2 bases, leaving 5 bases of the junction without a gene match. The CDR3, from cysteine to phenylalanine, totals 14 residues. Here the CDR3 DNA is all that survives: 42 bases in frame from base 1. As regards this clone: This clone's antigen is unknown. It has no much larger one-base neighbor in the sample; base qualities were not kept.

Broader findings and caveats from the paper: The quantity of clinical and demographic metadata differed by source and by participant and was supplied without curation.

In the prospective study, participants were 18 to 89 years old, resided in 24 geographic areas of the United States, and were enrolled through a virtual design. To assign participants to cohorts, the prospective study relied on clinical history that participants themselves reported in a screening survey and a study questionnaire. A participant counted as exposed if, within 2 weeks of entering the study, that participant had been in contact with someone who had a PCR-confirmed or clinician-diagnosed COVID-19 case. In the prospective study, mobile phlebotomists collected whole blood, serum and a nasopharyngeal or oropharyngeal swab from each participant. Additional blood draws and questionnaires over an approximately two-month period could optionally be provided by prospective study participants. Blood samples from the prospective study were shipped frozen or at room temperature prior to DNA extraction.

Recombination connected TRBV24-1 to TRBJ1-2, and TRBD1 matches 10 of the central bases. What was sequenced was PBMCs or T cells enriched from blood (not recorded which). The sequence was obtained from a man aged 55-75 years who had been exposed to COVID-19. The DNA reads TGTGCCACCTCTATGACAGGGGGCAACTATGGCTACACCTTC. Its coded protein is CATSMTGGNYGYTF.